This TCR beta chain is from a study of PD-1 blockade in classical Hodgkin lymphoma (TCRdb year 2020). For the wider study: Nivolumab dosing was 3 mg/kg intravenously every 2 weeks, continuing until either disease progression or unacceptable toxicity. The study used CyTOF and TCR beta sequencing to define a peripheral blood immune signature of response to PD-1 blockade in classical Hodgkin lymphoma. The investigation overall reported the following: Baseline TCR diversity was reported as lower in newly diagnosed patients than in healthy donors, and lower still in relapsed/refractory patients. A significant rise by C4D1 was seen in CD4+ but not CD8+ TCR diversity (p=0.0027 vs p=0.16), with the rise being most apparent in complete responders (p=0.02). Among trial patients, those achieving complete response had baseline diversity similar to that of newly diagnosed patients, while diversity was significantly lower in partial responders and progressors. Only a single clinical trial cohort was studied, and what caused the repertoire differences, possibly disease activity or prior therapy, remained undefined. Lower diversity was observed in patients in whom nivolumab was started less than 1 year after ASCT, and these patients were excluded from later analyses so that confounding by immune reconstitution would be avoided.

Ends trimmed: V by 4 bases, J by 1 base; bases unmatched to a gene: 11. The germline V gene specifies MDHEN as CDR1 and SYDVKM as CDR2. Including the terminal cysteine and phenylalanine, the CDR3 comprises 17 residues. This entry keeps only the CDR3 DNA: 51 bases, framed from base 1. In its sample, this clone was seen once. Its antigen remains undetermined. Per-base quality was not reported, and no clone a single base away is much larger than it. What this sample's time point label stands for: cycle 4 day 1 (C4D1), after six to seven weeks of nivolumab. Every trial patient had relapsed after autologous stem cell transplantation, and cohorts A, B and C differed in prior brentuximab vedotin exposure. The trial cohort comprised around 60 patients with relapsed/refractory classical Hodgkin lymphoma whose best overall responses were complete response, partial response or progressive disease. In the multi-cohort phase II CheckMate 205 trial, trial patients received single-agent nivolumab. An independent review committee assessed best overall response using the 2007 International Working Group response criteria. Trial PBMCs were obtained immediately prior to nivolumab initiation (C1D1) and on therapy at cycle 2 day 1 and cycle 4 day 1. Peripheral blood was collected in 8 mL Vacutainer Cell Preparation Tubes, from which PBMCs were isolated by centrifugation and then cryopreserved.

Genomic DNA was isolated using the Qiagen DNeasy kit from unsorted PBMCs as well as from negatively selected CD4+ and CD8+ fractions. Using primers that anneal to V and J segments, immunoSEQ multiplex PCR amplified the TCR beta CDR3 regions. A synthetic immune receptor repertoire was used to minimize amplification bias, and remaining bias was computationally removed after sequencing. In the paper's pipeline: Custom Python scripts were used to quantify repertoire diversity as the Shannon entropy index. Unsorted, CD4+ and CD8+ repertoires were examined separately, except in combined analyses, for which CD4+ and CD8+ sequences were merged in silico. Clonal expansion was defined as a frequency increase of at least 2-fold after treatment compared with C1D1, and clones undetected at baseline were assigned a pseudocount of 0.5. Singleton clones were defined as clones with 0 or 1 copy at C1D1, and non-singleton clones were defined as clones with 2 or more copies. Clones expanded in unsorted samples were labelled as CD4+, CD8+ or unknown by matching protein sequences in sorted samples from the same patient. Diversity changes from C1D1 to C4D1 were tested in paired samples using Wilcoxon tests. TCRdb limited this immuneACCESS table to in-frame rearrangements with V and J called. A share of clones is missing; checked studies link under half to unresolved V genes, and the rest is unexplained. The DNA gave D and trimming, while V, J and clone size come from that table. Here the sample has 50,000 or so clones; around 91% occur a single time. Roughly 13% of the sample belongs to the ten largest clones.

This TCR came from a human donor with classical Hodgkin lymphoma. Sequences were derived from peripheral blood mononuclear cells (PBMCs), sampled before the fourth cycle of nivolumab. The sequence is built from TRBV28 and TRBJ2-3, with TRBD1 matching 7 junction bases. The DNA sequence is as follows: TGTGCCAGCAGTTCCCCTGGACAGGCGAAGGGCACAGATACGCAGTATTTT. Its protein product is CASSSPGQAKGTDTQYF.